The sequence of this T cell receptor beta chain was determined in a study of T-cell reconstitution after alpha-beta-depleted transplantation in children. Trimming cost V 5 bases and J 3 bases, with 13 bases left between them. CDR3 length: 15 residues. Unique molecular identifiers were incorporated during preparation of the TCRbeta library. TCRdb reprocessed the PCR reads with MiXCR, giving one entry per CDR3 protein. The sample gives 100,000 or so distinct CDR3 sequences, approximately 6% of which show up once; roughly 5.5% is in the top ten. This clonotype was detected ten times or more. The sequencing here drew on PBMCs, mostly from graft donor cells, taken 60 days after TCRalphabeta/CD19-depleted stem cell transplant. The source of this sequence is a female patient under 10 years old who had a stem cell transplant for Fanconi anemia, so the T cells may come from the graft donor. J is TRBJ2-2 and V is TRBV12-3 or TRBV12-4; D not resolved. The CDR3 protein is CASSPRGLHTGELFF. In nucleotides, the CDR3 is TGTGCCAGCAGTCCCCGCGGTCTACACACCGGGGAGCTGTTTTTT.